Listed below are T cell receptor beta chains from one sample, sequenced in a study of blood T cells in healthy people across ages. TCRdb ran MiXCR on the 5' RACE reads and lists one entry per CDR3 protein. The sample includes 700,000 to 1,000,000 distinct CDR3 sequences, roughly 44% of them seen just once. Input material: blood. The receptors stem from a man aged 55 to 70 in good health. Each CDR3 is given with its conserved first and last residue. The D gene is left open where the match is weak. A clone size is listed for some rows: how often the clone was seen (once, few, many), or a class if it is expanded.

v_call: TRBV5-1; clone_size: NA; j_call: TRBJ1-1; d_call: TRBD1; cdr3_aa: CASRSWTGLGNTEAFF; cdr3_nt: TGCGCCAGCAGATCCTGGACAGGGTTGGGGAACACTGAAGCTTTCTTT
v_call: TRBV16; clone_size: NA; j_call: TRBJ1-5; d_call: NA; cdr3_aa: CASSQSGGGGNQPQHF; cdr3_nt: TGTGCCAGCAGCCAATCAGGAGGGGGAGGAAATCAGCCCCAGCATTTT
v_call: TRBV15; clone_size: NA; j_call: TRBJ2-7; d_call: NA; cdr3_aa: CATSRDPFDREVSYEQYF; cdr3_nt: TGTGCCACCAGCAGAGATCCTTTCGACAGGGAGGTGTCCTACGAGCAGTACTTC
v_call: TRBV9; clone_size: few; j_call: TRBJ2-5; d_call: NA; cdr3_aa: CASSVGARASKETQYF; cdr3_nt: TGTGCCAGCAGCGTAGGCGCCCGGGCTAGTAAAGAGACCCAGTACTTC
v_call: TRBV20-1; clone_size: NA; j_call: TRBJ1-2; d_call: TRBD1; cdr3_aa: CSARSIGTGPNYGYTF; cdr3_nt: TGCAGTGCTAGATCAATCGGGACAGGGCCTAACTATGGCTACACCTTC
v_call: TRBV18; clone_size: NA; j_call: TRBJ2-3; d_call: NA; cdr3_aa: CASSPITDTQYF; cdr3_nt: TGTGCCAGCTCACCCATCACAGATACGCAGTATTTT
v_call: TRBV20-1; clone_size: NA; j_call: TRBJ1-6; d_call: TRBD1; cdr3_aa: CSARTGGASPLHF; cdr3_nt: TGCAGTGCACGGACAGGGGGAGCTTCACCCCTCCACTTT
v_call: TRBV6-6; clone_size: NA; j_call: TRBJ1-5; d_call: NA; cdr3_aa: CASRHSNQPQHF; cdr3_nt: TGTGCCAGCAGGCACAGCAATCAGCCCCAGCATTTT
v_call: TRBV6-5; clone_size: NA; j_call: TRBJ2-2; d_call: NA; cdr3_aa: CASTRGRTTGELFF; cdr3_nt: TGTGCCAGCACCCGAGGGAGGACTACCGGGGAGCTGTTTTTT
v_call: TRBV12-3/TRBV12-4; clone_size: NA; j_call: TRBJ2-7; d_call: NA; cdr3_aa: CASSPGRTYLVYEQYF; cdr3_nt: TGTGCCAGCAGTCCGGGGCGGACATACTTAGTTTACGAGCAGTACTTC
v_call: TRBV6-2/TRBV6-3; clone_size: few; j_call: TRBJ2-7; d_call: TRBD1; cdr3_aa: CASSQGARREQYF; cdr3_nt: TGTGCCAGCAGTCAGGGGGCGCGGAGGGAGCAGTACTTC
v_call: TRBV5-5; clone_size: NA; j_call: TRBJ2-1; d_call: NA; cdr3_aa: CASSLWETSSYNEQFF; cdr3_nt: TGTGCCAGCAGCTTGTGGGAAACGAGCTCCTACAATGAGCAGTTCTTC
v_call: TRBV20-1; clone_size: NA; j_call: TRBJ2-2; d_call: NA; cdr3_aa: CSARVAPAYTGELFF; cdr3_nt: TGCAGTGCTAGAGTCGCGCCCGCCTACACCGGGGAGCTGTTTTTT
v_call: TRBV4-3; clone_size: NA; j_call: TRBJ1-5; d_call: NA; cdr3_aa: CASSQGLGRVGQPQHF; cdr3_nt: TGCGCCAGCAGCCAAGGATTAGGGAGGGTCGGTCAGCCCCAGCATTTT
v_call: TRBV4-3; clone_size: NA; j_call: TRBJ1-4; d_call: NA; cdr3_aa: CASSQSTATNEKLFF; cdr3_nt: TGCGCCAGCAGCCAATCGACAGCAACTAATGAAAAACTGTTTTTT
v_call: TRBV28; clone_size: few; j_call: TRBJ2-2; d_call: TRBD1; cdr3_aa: CASSLLQQGDTGELFF; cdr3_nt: TGTGCCAGCAGTTTACTGCAGCAGGGGGACACCGGGGAGCTGTTTTTT
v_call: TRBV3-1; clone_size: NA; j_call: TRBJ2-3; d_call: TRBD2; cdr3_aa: CASSQGTSAYTQYF; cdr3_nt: TGTGCCAGCAGCCAAGGGACTAGCGCTTATACGCAGTATTTT
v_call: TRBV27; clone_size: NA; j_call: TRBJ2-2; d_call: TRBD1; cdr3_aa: CASSPDRAVPGELFF; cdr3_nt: TGTGCCAGCAGCCCGGACAGGGCGGTCCCCGGGGAGCTGTTTTTT
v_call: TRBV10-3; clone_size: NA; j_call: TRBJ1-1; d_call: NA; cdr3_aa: CAISGWGAGTEAFF; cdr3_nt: TGTGCCATCAGTGGGTGGGGGGCTGGCACTGAAGCTTTCTTT
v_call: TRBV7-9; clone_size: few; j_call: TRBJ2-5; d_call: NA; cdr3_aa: CASSARVETQYF; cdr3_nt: TGTGCCAGCAGCGCCCGTGTGGAGACCCAGTACTTC
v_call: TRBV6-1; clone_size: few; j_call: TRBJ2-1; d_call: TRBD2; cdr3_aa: CASSDLLAGVRNEQFF; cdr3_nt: TGTGCCAGCAGTGACCTACTAGCGGGGGTTCGGAATGAGCAGTTCTTC
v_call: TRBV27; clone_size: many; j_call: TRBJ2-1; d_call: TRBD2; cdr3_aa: CASTSSRLAGGSEQFF; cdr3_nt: TGTGCCAGCACCTCAAGTAGACTAGCGGGGGGTTCTGAGCAGTTCTTC
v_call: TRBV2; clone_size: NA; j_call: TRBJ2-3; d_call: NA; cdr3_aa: CASTLGDTGGTDTQYF; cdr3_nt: TGTGCCAGCACCCTAGGGGATACCGGCGGCACAGATACGCAGTATTTT
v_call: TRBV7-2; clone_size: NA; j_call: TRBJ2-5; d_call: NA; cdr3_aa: CASSQRLVRAETQYF; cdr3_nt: TGTGCCAGCAGTCAAAGACTAGTCCGGGCGGAGACCCAGTACTTC
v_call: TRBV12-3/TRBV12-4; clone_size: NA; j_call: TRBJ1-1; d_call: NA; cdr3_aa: CASSRGGGRRTEAFF; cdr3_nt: TGTGCCAGCAGCCGGGGTGGGGGTAGGAGGACTGAAGCTTTCTTT
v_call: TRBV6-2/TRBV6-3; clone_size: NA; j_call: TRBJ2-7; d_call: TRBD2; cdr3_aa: CASSYSTSGMTYEQYF; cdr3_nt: TGTGCCAGCAGTTACTCTACTAGCGGAATGACCTACGAGCAGTACTTC
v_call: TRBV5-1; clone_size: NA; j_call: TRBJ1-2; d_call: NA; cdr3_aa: CASSLEPGNRGGYTF; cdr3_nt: TGCGCCAGCAGCTTGGAACCCGGGAATAGAGGTGGCTACACCTTC
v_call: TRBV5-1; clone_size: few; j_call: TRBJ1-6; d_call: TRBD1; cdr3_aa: CASRPGTGVSPLHF; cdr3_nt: TGCGCCAGCAGGCCCGGGACAGGGGTCTCACCCCTCCACTTT
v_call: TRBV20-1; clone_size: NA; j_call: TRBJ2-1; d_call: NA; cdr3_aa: CSAESGEKPYNEQFF; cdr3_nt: TGCAGTGCCGAGTCCGGGGAAAAGCCCTACAATGAGCAGTTCTTC
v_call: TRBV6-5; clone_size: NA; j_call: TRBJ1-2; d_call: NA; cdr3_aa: CASSYDSSMRGYTF; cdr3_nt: TGTGCCAGCAGTTACGACTCCTCTATGAGAGGCTACACCTTC
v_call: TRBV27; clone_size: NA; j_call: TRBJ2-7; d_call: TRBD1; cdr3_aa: CASSHGQGRYYEQYF; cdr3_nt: TGTGCCAGCAGTCACGGACAGGGTCGGTACTACGAGCAGTACTTC
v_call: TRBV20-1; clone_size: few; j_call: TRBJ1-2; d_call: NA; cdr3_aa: CSARTLRQDGYTF; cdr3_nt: TGCAGTGCTAGGACATTACGACAGGATGGCTACACCTTC
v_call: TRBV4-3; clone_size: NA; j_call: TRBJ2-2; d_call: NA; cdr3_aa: CASSQLVGSFLGELFF; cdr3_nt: TGCGCCAGCAGCCAGTTAGTGGGTTCTTTTCTTGGGGAGCTGTTTTTT
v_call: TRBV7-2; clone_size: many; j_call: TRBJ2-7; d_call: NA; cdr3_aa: CASSLGPDIVSYEQYF; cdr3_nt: TGTGCCAGCAGCTTAGGTCCAGATATCGTCTCCTACGAGCAGTACTTC
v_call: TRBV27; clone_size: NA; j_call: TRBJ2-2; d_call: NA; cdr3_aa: CASSIYSGLELFF; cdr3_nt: TGTGCCAGCAGCATTTACTCGGGACTGGAGCTGTTTTTT
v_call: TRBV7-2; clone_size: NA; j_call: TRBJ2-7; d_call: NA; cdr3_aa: CASSVEGQAYEQYF; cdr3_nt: TGTGCCAGCAGCGTAGAGGGACAAGCCTACGAGCAGTACTTC
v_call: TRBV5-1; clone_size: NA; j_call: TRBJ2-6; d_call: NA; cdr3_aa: CASSLQARSGANVLTF; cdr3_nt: TGCGCCAGCAGCTTGCAGGCCCGCTCTGGGGCCAACGTCCTGACTTTC
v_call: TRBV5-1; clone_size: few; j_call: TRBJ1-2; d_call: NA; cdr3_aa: CASSLKGEFNYGYTF; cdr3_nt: TGCGCCAGCAGCTTAAAGGGGGAGTTTAACTATGGCTACACCTTC
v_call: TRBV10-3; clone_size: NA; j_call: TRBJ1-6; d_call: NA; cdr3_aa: CAISESLGATSPLHF; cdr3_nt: TGTGCCATCAGTGAGTCGTTAGGGGCAACTTCACCCCTCCACTTT
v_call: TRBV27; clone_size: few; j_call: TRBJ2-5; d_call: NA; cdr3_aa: CASSLTGYQETQYF; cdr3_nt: TGTGCCAGCAGTTTAACCGGCTATCAAGAGACCCAGTACTTC
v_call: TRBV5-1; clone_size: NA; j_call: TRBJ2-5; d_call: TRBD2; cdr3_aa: CVSSGIAGGTETQYF; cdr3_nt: TGCGTCAGCAGCGGGATAGCGGGGGGAACAGAGACCCAGTACTTC